One sample yielded the 28 T cell receptor beta chains listed below, sequenced in a study of shared clonotypes between healthy human individuals. Using immunoSEQ multiplex PCR, the repertoire was profiled, and TCRdb retains in-frame clones only, with some absent. The data contain roughly 1,500,000 clones, nearly 99% of them singletons. The specimen was naive CD4+ T cells sorted from blood. Stated subset: CD45RA+ positively selected. The source is a man aged 25-45 years in good health.

This chain links TRBV7-9 with TRBJ2-1; 7 bases agree with TRBD2. CDR1 is SEHNR, CDR2 FQNEAQ, per germline (reference sequence). Trimming at V came to 1 base and at J to 3 bases, leaving 6 bases not matched to a gene. The CDR3 runs 16 residues. The CDR3 DNA sequence: TGTGCCAGCAGCTTAGTCCCTAGCGGAGTCTACAATGAGCAGTTCTTC. Translated: CASSLVPSGVYNEQFF. Based on the CDR3 plus reference TRBV7-9 and TRBJ2-1, the full variable domain is DTGVSQNPRHKITKRGQNVTFRCDPISEHNRLYWYRQTLGQGPEFLTYFQNEAQLEKSRLLSDRFSAERPKGSFSTLEIQRTEQGDSAMYLCASSLVPSGVYNEQFFGPGTRLTVL.

The chain is built from TRBV7-9 and TRBJ1-2; no clear D gene. The CDR3 sequence is 15 residues long. From germline, CDR1 is SEHNR and CDR2 FQNEAQ (reference sequence). V lost 1 base and J lost 2, with 11 bases in between. The CDR3 DNA is TGTGCCAGCAGCTTAGTTCCAGGAATAAACTATGGCTACACCTTC. Protein: CASSLVPGINYGYTF.

The V and J genes are TRBV9 and TRBJ1-1; D ambiguous. The CDR3 has 14 residues. With 3 bases removed from V and 4 bases from J, the gap between germline ends came to 13 bases. The germline V gene encodes CDR1 SGDLS and CDR2 YYNGEE. The CDR3 protein is CASSAIPHSTEAFF. The CDR3 bases are TGTGCCAGCAGCGCTATCCCACATTCCACTGAAGCTTTCTTT.

J is TRBJ1-5 and V is TRBV27; 11 bases fit TRBD1. Looked up from germline, CDR1 is MNHEY and CDR2 is SMNVEV (reference sequence). This CDR3 is 18 amino acids long. J gave up 5 bases and V 6 bases, and 15 bases lay outside the gene matches. CDR3 in DNA: TGTGCCAGCAGGGATACTTGGACAGGGGGCGGGATCTATCAGCCCCAGCATTTT. The encoded protein is CASRDTWTGGGIYQPQHF.

J is TRBJ2-6 and V is TRBV9; D not resolved. The CDR3 covers 15 residues. Trimming removed 5 bases from V and 2 bases from J, with 11 bases in between. Germline CDR1 SGDLS, CDR2 YYNGEE. CDR3 sequence: CASSKNRAGANVLTF. Written as DNA, the CDR3 is TGTGCCAGCAGTAAGAACAGAGCTGGGGCCAACGTCCTGACTTTC. Supplemented by reference TRBV9 and TRBJ2-6, the full variable domain reads DSGVTQTPKHLITATGQRVTLRCSPRSGDLSVYWYQQSLDQGLQFLIQYYNGEERAKGNILERFSAQQFPDLHSELNLSSLELGDSALYFCASSKNRAGANVLTFGAGSRLTVL.

The V and J genes are TRBV5-4 and TRBJ2-1; no clear D gene. The V gene lost 0 bases and the J gene lost 9 bases, with 7 bases spanning the gap. The CDR3 is made up of 12 amino acids. In germline, CDR1 is SGHNT, CDR2 YYREEE (reference sequence). The CDR3 DNA is TGTGCCAGCAGCTTGGATGTTTTTGAGCAGTTCTTC. This sequence encodes CASSLDVFEQFF.

This sequence joins TRBV6-5 and TRBJ2-6; TRBD1 matches 8 bases. V lost 4 bases and J lost 4; bases outside the gene matches: 6. The CDR3 has 16 amino acids. The germline gives CDR1 MNHEY, CDR2 SVGAGI. The CDR3 DNA is TGTGCCAGCAGTTTTTTCAGGGGGCAAGGGGCCAACGTCCTGACTTTC. Translation gives CASSFFRGQGANVLTF.

The CDR3 DNA reads as TGTGCCATCAGTGGGACAGGGGGCACTGAAGCTTTCTTT. Translated, it gives CAISGTGGTEAFF. This sequence joins TRBV10-3 and TRBJ1-1; 10 positions match TRBD1. J lost 4 bases, V lost 4 bases, and 0 bases had no gene match. Germline CDR1 reads ENHRY; CDR2 reads SYGVKD. CDR3 length: 13 residues.

This chain connects TRBV6-4 to TRBJ2-1; D call uncertain. The germline gives CDR1 MRHNA, CDR2 SNTAGT. This CDR3 is 15 amino acids long. Deletions cut 4 bases from V and 2 bases from J, with 12 bases between. The CDR3 here is CASSADSRTYNEQFF. The CDR3 bases are TGTGCCAGCAGTGCCGATAGCCGTACCTACAATGAGCAGTTCTTC.

The chain is built from TRBV27 and TRBJ2-1; D is unclear. Germline assignment: CDR1 MNHEY and CDR2 SMNVEV (reference sequence). Trimming removed 3 bases at V and 4 bases at J, with 10 bases between. This CDR3 spans 14 amino acids. The CDR3 loop is CASSFSDWYNEQFF. CDR3 nucleotides: TGTGCCAGCAGTTTCTCCGACTGGTACAATGAGCAGTTCTTC.

The V and J genes are TRBV10-2 and TRBJ2-3, with D perhaps matching TRBD2 (6 bases). The CDR3 sequence is 15 residues long. Germline V CDR1 and CDR2: WSHSY, SAAADI. The germline V and J ends were trimmed by 5 bases and 2 bases, with 14 bases remaining between them. The CDR3 DNA follows: TGCGCCAGCAGTCATACTCGCGGGGTCACAGATACGCAGTATTTT. Its translation is CASSHTRGVTDTQYF.

In nucleotides, the CDR3 is TGTGCCAGCAGTTACCTTCGGGGACAGGCCACAGATACGCAGTATTTT. Its protein is CASSYLRGQATDTQYF. The rearrangement uses TRBV6-5 and TRBJ2-3, with 8 nucleotides matching TRBD1. Trimming removed 2 bases from V and 2 bases from J; junction bases left unmatched: 6. From germline, CDR1 is MNHEY and CDR2 SVGAGI. The CDR3 is 16 residues long.

This chain's CDR3 is CASSYRVYEQYF. The CDR3 coding sequence is TGTGCCAGCAGCTACAGGGTTTACGAGCAGTACTTC. The chain has TRBV7-8 and TRBJ2-7, with D possibly matching TRBD1 (6 bases). CDR1 and CDR2 from the germline V gene are SGHVS and FQNEAQ. This CDR3 is 12 amino acids long. V lost 4 bases and J 4 bases, leaving 8 bases between the germline ends.

The chain links TRBV5-1 to TRBJ2-7; 7 bases map to TRBD1. Trimming at V came to 4 bases and at J to 3 bases, leaving 10 bases not matched to a gene. CDR3 length: 15 amino acids. CDR1 and CDR2 from the germline V gene are SGHRS and YFSETQ. This CDR3 reads CASSGTGTVNYEQYF. In nucleotides, the CDR3 is TGCGCCAGCAGCGGGACCGGGACAGTAAACTACGAGCAGTACTTC.

The rearrangement uses TRBV9 and TRBJ2-1, with a tentative D call TRBD1 (6 bases). The CDR3 extends over 14 amino acids. The germline CDR1 and CDR2 sequences are SGDLS and YYNGEE. V was cut by 3 bases and J by 1 base, with 8 bases left in between. The CDR3 here is CASSEQGSYNEQFF. The CDR3 nucleotides are TGTGCCAGCAGCGAACAGGGATCCTACAATGAGCAGTTCTTC.

The J gene is TRBJ2-1, the V gene TRBV29-1; maybe TRBD2 (5 bases). V lost 1 base and J 3 bases, leaving 10 bases between the germline ends. Per germline, CDR1 SQVTM and CDR2 ANQGSEA. The CDR3 runs to 14 residues. CDR3 DNA: TGCAGCGTTGAAGGAGCGGCTCTCTACAATGAGCAGTTCTTC. Translated: CSVEGAALYNEQFF.

The gene calls are TRBV11-2 and TRBJ2-1; 10 bases are shared with TRBD2. V shed 6 bases and J 6 bases; nucleotides not matched to a gene: 8. The CDR3 runs to 15 residues. CDR1 SGHAT and CDR2 FQNNGV come from the germline V gene. The CDR3 DNA reads TGTGCCAGCAGGGATCTAGCGGGAGTCGCCAATGAGCAGTTCTTC. This translates into CASRDLAGVANEQFF.

The J gene is TRBJ1-1, the V gene TRBV5-6; 10 positions match TRBD1. This CDR3 region has 17 residues. Per germline, CDR1 SGHDT and CDR2 YYEEEE. V was pared by 6 bases and J by 2 bases, with 13 bases of the junction left unmatched. In nucleotides, the CDR3 is TGTGCCAGCAACCTGCGCCCGGGACAGGGGATTAACACTGAAGCTTTCTTT. Translating it yields CASNLRPGQGINTEAFF.

This clone was observed a single time. This sequence joins TRBV18 and TRBJ2-1; 7 bases line up with TRBD1. This CDR3 is 15 amino acids long. J gave up 4 bases and V 0 bases, and 3 bases lay outside the gene matches. CDR1 KGHSH and CDR2 LQKENI come from the germline V gene. The CDR3 region has the DNA TGTGCCAGCTCACCACCGTGGACAGGTTACAATGAGCAGTTCTTC. This codes for CASSPPWTGYNEQFF.

This clone was seen just once. This rearrangement joins TRBV5-4 to TRBJ2-1; TRBD1 matches at 10 bases. This CDR3 comprises 16 residues. From germline, CDR1 is SGHNT and CDR2 YYREEE (reference sequence). The junction had 11 bases not matched to a gene; V was cut back by 3 bases and J by 8 bases. CDR3 nucleotides: TGTGCCAGCAGCTCTTCTGCGGGACAGGGGATGGATGAGCAGTTCTTC. Encoded protein: CASSSSAGQGMDEQFF.

This clone was seen only once. This sample includes further DNA sequences coding for the same CDR3. This chain links TRBV10-3 with TRBJ2-5, with no clear D. Trimming removed 0 bases from V and 4 bases from J, with 6 bases in between. CDR1 and CDR2 (germline): ENHRY, SYGVKD. The CDR3 length is 13 residues. CDR3 protein: CAISESYRETQYF. The CDR3 DNA reads as TGTGCCATCAGTGAGTCCTACCGAGAGACCCAGTACTTC.

The chain recombines TRBV7-2 with TRBJ1-2, with D uncertain. Germline CDR1 and CDR2: SGHTA and FQGNSA. The V gene lost 3 bases and the J gene lost 0 bases, with 8 bases spanning the gap. The CDR3 contains 14 residues. The DNA for the CDR3 is TGTGCCAGCAGCTTTTATTCGGCTAACTATGGCTACACCTTC. Protein: CASSFYSANYGYTF.

Points on this clone: The identical CDR3 is also encoded by other nucleotide sequences in the sample. The rearrangement joins TRBV18 to TRBJ2-3; no definite D call. The germline CDR1 and CDR2 sequences are KGHSH and LQKENI. This CDR3 region has 14 residues. V was pared by 6 bases and J by 0 bases, with 10 bases between. The CDR3 DNA is TGTGCCAGCTCGCGAGGTCCGAGCACAGATACGCAGTATTTT. This encodes CASSRGPSTDTQYF.

This chain uses TRBV7-9 with TRBJ1-2; possibly TRBD1 for D (5 bases). V was pared by 4 bases and J by 4 bases, with 7 bases between. The CDR3 totals 12 residues. Per the germline V gene, CDR1 is SEHNR and CDR2 is FQNEAQ (reference sequence). CDR3 amino acids: CASSYDSYGYTF. DNA of the CDR3: TGTGCCAGCAGCTACGACAGCTATGGCTACACCTTC.

This chain joins TRBV5-6 and TRBJ2-7; 9 bases align to TRBD2. Losses at the gene ends were 0 bases for V and 4 bases for J; bases not matched to a gene: 2. The CDR3 length is 14 residues. The germline CDR1 and CDR2 sequences are SGHDT and YYEEEE. CDR3 amino acids: CASSLVAGGYEQYF. For the CDR3, the DNA is TGTGCCAGCAGCTTGGTTGCGGGAGGGTACGAGCAGTACTTC.

The chain uses TRBV5-8 and TRBJ1-4; tentatively, D is TRBD1 (6 bases). V was clipped by 4 bases and J by 4 bases, with 17 bases between them. This CDR3 comprises 16 residues. Germline V gives CDR1 SGHTS, CDR2 YDEGEE. The CDR3 protein is CASSPGLGGSNEKLFF. The CDR3 coding sequence is TGTGCCAGCAGCCCCGGCTTAGGGGGGAGTAATGAAAAACTGTTTTTT.

The DNA of the CDR3 is TGTGCCAGCAGGGGACTAATTAGCACAGATACGCAGTATTTT. Encoded protein: CASRGLISTDTQYF. This chain uses TRBV2 with TRBJ2-3; TRBD2 aligns across 7 bases. Germline-derived CDR1 and CDR2 are SNHLY and FYNNEI. Unmatched junction bases numbered 3, after V lost 6 bases and J lost 0 bases. This CDR3 contains 14 residues.

V usage is TRBV7-2 and J usage is TRBJ1-5, with unresolved D. Germline V lookup: CDR1 SGHTA, CDR2 FQGNSA. The CDR3 spans 13 residues. V lost 4 bases, J lost 1 base, and 5 bases lay in between. The CDR3 coding sequence is TGTGCCAGCAGCTCTGAGAGCAATCAGCCCCAGCATTTT. This gives the protein CASSSESNQPQHF.